This paragraph reports one T cell receptor beta chain. Its antigen is not identified. The sample comes from a study of T cells in Graves' hyperthyroidism and ophthalmopathy. Notes on the study in general: Through a model of 13 V-J features, ophthalmopathy was separated from stable hyperthyroidism.

Used for diagnoses were clinical symptoms, serum thyroxine and TRAb, thyroid ultrasound and orbital computed tomography. Amplification of TCR beta CDR3 regions used RNA as the template. Primed by the HTBI set, a first-round RT-PCR was run on the TCR CDR3. TCRdb analysed the multiplex PCR reads with MiXCR anew, one entry per CDR3 protein. The table lists about 210,000 distinct CDR3 sequences, roughly 15% of them singletons, with approximately 50% in the top ten. The TCR sequence derives from a man between 45 and 60 years old with Graves' hyperthyroidism. Sequencing was carried out using blood.

The CDR3 DNA reads as TGCAGTGCTAGAGATATAGGGTTTTCCGTCGGGGAGCTGTTTTTT. Translated: CSARDIGFSVGELFF. The rearrangement joins TRBV20-1 to TRBJ2-2; D is uncertain. The CDR3 has 15 amino acids. Germline CDR1 is DFQATT and CDR2 is SNEGSKA (reference sequence). Trimming took off 0 bases at V and 7 bases at J, with 15 bases between the two ends.